A selection of T cell receptor beta chains follows, all from one sample in a study of shared clonotypes between healthy human individuals. TCRdb keeps only in-frame clones here, not all; method: immunoSEQ multiplex PCR. The table includes about 1 million clones, 65% to 80% detected once. Specimen: memory CD4+ T cells sorted from blood. All receptors come from a man aged 18-30 years in good health. Each CDR3 is given with its conserved first and last residue. The D gene is left open where the match is weak. Clone size is shown for a subset of rows, as once, few, many or a class of expanded clone.

j_call	v_call	clone_size	d_call	cdr3_aa	cdr3_nt
TRBJ2-1	TRBV5-8	NA	TRBD2	CAGATPGTRDYNEQFF	TGTGCCGGCGCGACACCCGGGACTAGGGACTACAATGAGCAGTTCTTC
TRBJ2-5	TRBV11-2	NA	TRBD2	CASRTARGGQTQYF	TGTGCCAGCAGGACCGCGCGGGGGGGCCAGACCCAGTACTTC
TRBJ2-2	TRBV6-1	NA	NA	CASSQIDGSTGELFF	TGTGCCAGCAGTCAAATCGACGGGAGCACCGGGGAGCTGTTTTTT
TRBJ2-7	TRBV5-4	few	NA	CASSLGGALNYEQYF	TGTGCCAGCAGCTTGGGCGGCGCACTTAACTACGAGCAGTACTTC
TRBJ1-2	TRBV11-3	NA	NA	CASSLRSTESRYGYTF	TGTGCCAGCAGCTTACGAAGCACCGAAAGTAGATATGGCTACACCTTC
TRBJ1-6	TRBV6-5	few	TRBD1	CASSLGYRDRSPLHF	TGTGCCAGCAGTTTGGGGTATCGGGACAGGTCACCCCTCCACTTT
TRBJ1-3	TRBV14	few	NA	CASSQTGLKGNTIYF	TGTGCCAGCAGCCAAACAGGGTTGAAGGGAAACACCATATATTTT
TRBJ2-5	TRBV7-2	NA	TRBD2	CASSLSAGGWETQYF	TGTGCCAGCAGCTTAAGCGCGGGGGGGTGGGAGACCCAGTACTTC
TRBJ1-2	TRBV6-6	NA	NA	CASSYKFNYGYTF	TGTGCCAGCAGTTACAAGTTTAACTATGGCTACACCTTC
TRBJ2-7	TRBV5-4	NA	NA	CASSLDTQGEQYF	TGTGCCAGCAGCTTGGACACTCAGGGAGAGCAGTACTTC
TRBJ2-1	TRBV5-1	NA	TRBD1	CASSLDGRGTNEQFF	TGCGCCAGCAGCTTGGACGGCAGGGGGACGAATGAGCAGTTCTTC
TRBJ1-5	TRBV27	few	TRBD1	CASQPIFRGNQPQHF	TGTGCCAGCCAACCCATCTTCAGGGGGAATCAGCCCCAGCATTTT
TRBJ1-2	TRBV28	few	TRBD1	CASSTGGSGDYGYTF	TGTGCCAGCAGTACAGGGGGATCAGGGGACTATGGCTACACCTTC
TRBJ1-3	TRBV6-5	NA	TRBD1	CASRLGQSGNTIYF	TGTGCCAGCAGGCTGGGACAGTCAGGAAACACCATATATTTT
TRBJ2-1	TRBV2	NA	NA	CASSESQGSLNEQFF	TGTGCCAGCAGTGAAAGCCAGGGCTCGTTGAATGAGCAGTTCTTC
TRBJ2-3	TRBV28	few	NA	CASLGGSATSTDTQYF	TGTGCCAGCCTTGGAGGGTCTGCCACTAGCACAGATACGCAGTATTTT
TRBJ2-2	TRBV11-2	NA	NA	CASSLDRNTGELFF	TGTGCCAGCAGCTTGGACCGGAACACCGGGGAGCTGTTTTTT
TRBJ2-3	TRBV28	once	NA	CASSLGQYTDTQYF	TGTGCCAGCAGTTTGGGGCAGTATACAGATACGCAGTATTTT
TRBJ1-5	TRBV4-1	NA	NA	CASSQDWQGSNQPQHF	TGCGCCAGCAGCCAAGATTGGCAGGGGAGCAATCAGCCCCAGCATTTT
TRBJ2-4	TRBV2	NA	TRBD2	CASRELAGGRNIQYF	TGTGCCAGCAGAGAACTAGCGGGGGGGCGAAACATTCAGTACTTC
TRBJ1-2	TRBV6-1	once	TRBD1	CASGDRGPYGYTF	TGTGCCAGCGGGGACAGGGGGCCCTATGGCTACACCTTC
TRBJ1-2	TRBV12-5	NA	NA	CASARPGPLPNYGYTF	TGTGCTAGTGCCAGACCGGGACCCCTTCCTAACTATGGCTACACCTTC
TRBJ1-5	TRBV6-1	many	NA	CASSGGGLSQHF	TGTGCCAGCAGTGGGGGGGGGCTCTCCCAGCATTTT